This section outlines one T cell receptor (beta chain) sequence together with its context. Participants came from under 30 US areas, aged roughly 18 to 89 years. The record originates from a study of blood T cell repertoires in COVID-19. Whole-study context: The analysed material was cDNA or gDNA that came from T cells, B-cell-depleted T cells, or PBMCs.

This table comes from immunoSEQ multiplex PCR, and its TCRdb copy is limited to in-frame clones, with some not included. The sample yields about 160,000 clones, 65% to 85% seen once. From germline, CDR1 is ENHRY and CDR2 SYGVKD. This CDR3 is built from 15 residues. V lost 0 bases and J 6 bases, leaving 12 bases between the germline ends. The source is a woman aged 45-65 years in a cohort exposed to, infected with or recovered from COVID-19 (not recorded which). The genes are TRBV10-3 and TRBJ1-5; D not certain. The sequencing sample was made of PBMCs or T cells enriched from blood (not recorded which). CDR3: CAISESFERGQPQHF. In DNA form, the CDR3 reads TGTGCCATCAGTGAGTCTTTTGAGCGGGGTCAGCCCCAGCATTTT.